This T cell receptor beta chain was observed in a study of T cells in localized non-small cell lung cancer. V was cut by 0 bases and J by 5 bases, with 10 bases left in between. CDR1 is SGHTA, CDR2 FQGNSA, per germline. The CDR3 consists of 14 residues. Findings and limits, study-wide: Uninvolved adjacent lung had higher T cell clonality than tumor and all other tissues. In adjacent lung appeared a median around 54 of the top 100 tumor clones.

Generated by immunoSEQ multiplex PCR, the TCRdb table keeps only in-frame clones and is missing some. The sample includes about 26,000 clones, 80% to 85% seen only once; the top ten take around 4.1%. This clone was found once. What it binds is unknown. The source of this sequence is a woman aged 35 to 70 with stage I lung adenocarcinoma. The rearrangement links TRBV7-2 to TRBJ2-5; no firm D call. The specimen was peripheral blood, collected before any cancer treatment. CDR3 in DNA: TGTGCCAGCAGCTTAGCTATAACCTCGGAGACCCAGTACTTC. Protein: CASSLAITSETQYF.